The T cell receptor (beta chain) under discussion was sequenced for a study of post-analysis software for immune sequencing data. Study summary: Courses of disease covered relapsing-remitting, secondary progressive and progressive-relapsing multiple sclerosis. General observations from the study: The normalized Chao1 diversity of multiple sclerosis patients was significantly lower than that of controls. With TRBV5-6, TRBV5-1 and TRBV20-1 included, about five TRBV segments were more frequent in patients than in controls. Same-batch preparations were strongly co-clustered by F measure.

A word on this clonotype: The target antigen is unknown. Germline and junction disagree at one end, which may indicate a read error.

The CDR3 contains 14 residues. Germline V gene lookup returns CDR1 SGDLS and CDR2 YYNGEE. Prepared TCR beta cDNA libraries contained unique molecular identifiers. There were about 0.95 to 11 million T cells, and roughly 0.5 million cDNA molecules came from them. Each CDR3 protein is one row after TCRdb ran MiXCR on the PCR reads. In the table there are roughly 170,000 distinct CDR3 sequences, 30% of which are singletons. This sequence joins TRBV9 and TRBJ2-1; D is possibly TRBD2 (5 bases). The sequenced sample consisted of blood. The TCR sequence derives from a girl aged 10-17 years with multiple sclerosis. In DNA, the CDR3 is TGTACCAGCAGCGGCCGGGACTCCTACAATGAGCAGTTCTTC. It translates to CTSSGRDSYNEQFF.